Below, 5 T cell receptor beta chains from the same sample are listed, as sequenced in a study of control samples from healthy donors and cancer patients. Profiling relied on immunoSEQ multiplex PCR, and the TCRdb table lists in-frame clones only, not all of them. The table lists about 130,000 clones, about 94% of them singletons. Sequencing was performed on PBMCs. The receptors stem from a man aged 55 to 70 with colorectal cancer.

The chain uses TRBV3-1 (or the pseudogene TRBV3-2) and TRBJ2-2; 8 bases agree with TRBD1. The CDR3 sequence is 15 residues long. J gave up 5 bases and V 6 bases, and 8 bases lay outside the gene matches. The germline gives CDR1 LGHDT, CDR2 YNNKEL (reference sequence). DNA of the CDR3: TGTGCCAGCAGGCTAGGACAGGGTGGTACCGGGGAGCTGTTTTTT. Protein product: CASRLGQGGTGELFF.

The rearrangement links TRBV10-3 to TRBJ2-7; no definite D call. Trimming removed 0 bases from V and 2 bases from J, with 2 bases in between. The CDR3 runs 12 residues. Germline loops: CDR1 ENHRY, CDR2 SYGVKD. The CDR3 loop reads CAISESAYEQYF. The CDR3 region has the DNA TGTGCCATCAGTGAGTCCGCCTACGAGCAGTACTTC.

The CDR3 is CASSLLTGLNTEAFF. In nucleotides, the CDR3 is TGCGCCAGCAGCTTATTGACAGGGCTGAACACTGAAGCTTTCTTT. This sequence joins TRBV5-1 and TRBJ1-1; 7 bases align to TRBD1. Trimming took 2 bases from V and 0 from J; bases not matched to a gene: 4. This CDR3 region has 15 residues. Germline-derived CDR1 and CDR2 are SGHRS and YFSETQ.

The genes are TRBV24-1 and TRBJ1-1, with 10 bases aligning to TRBD1. The V gene end was trimmed by 7 bases and the J gene end by 3 bases; junction bases not matched to a gene: 4. Germline CDR1 is KGHDR and CDR2 is SFDVKD. The CDR3 has 14 residues. In nucleotides, the CDR3 is TGTGCCACCAGGGACGGACAGGGGGACACTGAAGCTTTCTTT. It encodes CATRDGQGDTEAFF.

The chain combines TRBV6-4 with TRBJ1-2, with D possibly TRBD1 on 5 matching bases. V was shortened by 0 bases and J by 3 bases, with 11 bases between the two germline ends. CDR3 length: 15 amino acids. Germline V CDR1 and CDR2: MRHNA, SNTAGT. CDR3 DNA sequence: TGTGCCAGCAGTGACTCTGAGGGGAGGGACTATGGCTACACCTTC. It specifies CASSDSEGRDYGYTF.